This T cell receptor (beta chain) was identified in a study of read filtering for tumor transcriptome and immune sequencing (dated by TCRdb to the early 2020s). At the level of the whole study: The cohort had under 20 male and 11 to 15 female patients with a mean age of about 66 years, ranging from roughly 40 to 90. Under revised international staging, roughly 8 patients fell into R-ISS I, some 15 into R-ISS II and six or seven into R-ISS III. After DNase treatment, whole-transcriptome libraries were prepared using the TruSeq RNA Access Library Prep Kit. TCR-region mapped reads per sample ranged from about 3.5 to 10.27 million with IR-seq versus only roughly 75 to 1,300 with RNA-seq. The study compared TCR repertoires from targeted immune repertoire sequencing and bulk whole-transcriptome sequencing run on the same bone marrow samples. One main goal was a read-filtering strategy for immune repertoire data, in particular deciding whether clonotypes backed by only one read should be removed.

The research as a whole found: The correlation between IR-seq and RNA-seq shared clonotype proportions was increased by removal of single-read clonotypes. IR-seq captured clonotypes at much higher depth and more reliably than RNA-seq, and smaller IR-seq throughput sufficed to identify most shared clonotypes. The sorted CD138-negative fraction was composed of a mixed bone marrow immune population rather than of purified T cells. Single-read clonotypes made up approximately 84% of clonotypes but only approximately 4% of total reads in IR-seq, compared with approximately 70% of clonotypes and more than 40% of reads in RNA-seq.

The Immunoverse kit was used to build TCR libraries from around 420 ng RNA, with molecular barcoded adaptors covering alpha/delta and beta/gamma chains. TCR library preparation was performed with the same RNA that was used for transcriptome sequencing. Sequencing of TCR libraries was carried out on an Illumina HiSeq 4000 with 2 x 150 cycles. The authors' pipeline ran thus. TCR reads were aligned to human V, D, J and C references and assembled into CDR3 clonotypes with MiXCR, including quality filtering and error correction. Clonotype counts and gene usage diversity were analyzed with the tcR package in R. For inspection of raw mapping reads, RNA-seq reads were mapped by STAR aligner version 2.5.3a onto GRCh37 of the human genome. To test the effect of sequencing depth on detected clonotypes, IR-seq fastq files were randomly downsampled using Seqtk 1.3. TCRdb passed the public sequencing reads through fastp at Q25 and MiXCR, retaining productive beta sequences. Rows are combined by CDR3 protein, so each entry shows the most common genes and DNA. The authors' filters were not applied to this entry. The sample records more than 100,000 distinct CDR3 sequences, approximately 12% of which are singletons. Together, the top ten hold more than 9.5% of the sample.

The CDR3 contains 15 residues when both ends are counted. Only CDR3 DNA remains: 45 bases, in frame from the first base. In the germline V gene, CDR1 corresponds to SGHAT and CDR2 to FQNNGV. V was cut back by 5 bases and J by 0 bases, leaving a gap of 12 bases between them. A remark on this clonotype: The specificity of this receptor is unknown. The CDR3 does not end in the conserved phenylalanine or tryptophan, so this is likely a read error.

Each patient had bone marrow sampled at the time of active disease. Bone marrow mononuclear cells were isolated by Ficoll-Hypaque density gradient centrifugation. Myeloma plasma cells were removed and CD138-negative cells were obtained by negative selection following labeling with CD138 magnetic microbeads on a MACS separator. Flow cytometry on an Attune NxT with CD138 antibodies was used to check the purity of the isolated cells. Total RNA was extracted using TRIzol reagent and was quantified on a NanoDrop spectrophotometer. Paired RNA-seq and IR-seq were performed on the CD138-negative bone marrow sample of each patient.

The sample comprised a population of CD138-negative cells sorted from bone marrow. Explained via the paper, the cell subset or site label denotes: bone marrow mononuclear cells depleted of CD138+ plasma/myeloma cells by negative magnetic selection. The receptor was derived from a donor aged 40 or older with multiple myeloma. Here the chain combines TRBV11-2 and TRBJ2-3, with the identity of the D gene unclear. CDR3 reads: CASSRRAPSTDTQYS. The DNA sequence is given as TGTGCCAGCAGCCGCCGGGCCCCTAGCACAGATACGCAGTATTCT.